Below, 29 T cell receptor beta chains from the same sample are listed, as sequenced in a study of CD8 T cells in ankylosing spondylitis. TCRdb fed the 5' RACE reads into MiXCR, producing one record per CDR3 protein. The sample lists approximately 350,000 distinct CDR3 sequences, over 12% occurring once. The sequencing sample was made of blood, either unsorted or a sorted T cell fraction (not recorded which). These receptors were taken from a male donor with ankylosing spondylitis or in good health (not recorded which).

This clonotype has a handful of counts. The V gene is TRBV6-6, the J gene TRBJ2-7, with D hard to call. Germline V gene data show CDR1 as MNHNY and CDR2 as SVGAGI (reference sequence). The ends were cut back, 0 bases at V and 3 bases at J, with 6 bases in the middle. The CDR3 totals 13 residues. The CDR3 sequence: CASSYSVGYEQYF. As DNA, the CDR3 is TGTGCCAGCAGTTACTCGGTCGGCTACGAGCAGTACTTC.

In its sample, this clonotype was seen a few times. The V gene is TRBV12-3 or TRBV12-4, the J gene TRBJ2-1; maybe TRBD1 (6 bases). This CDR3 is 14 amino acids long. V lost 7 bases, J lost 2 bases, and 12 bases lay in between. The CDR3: CASNLRGPYNEQFF. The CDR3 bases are TGTGCCAGCAACCTCAGGGGACCCTACAATGAGCAGTTCTTC.

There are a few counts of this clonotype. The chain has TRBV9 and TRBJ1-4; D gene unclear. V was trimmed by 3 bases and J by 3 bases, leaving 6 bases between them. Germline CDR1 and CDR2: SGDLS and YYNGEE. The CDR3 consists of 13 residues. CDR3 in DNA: TGTGCCAGCAGCGAGGGCCCTAATGAAAAACTGTTTTTT. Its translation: CASSEGPNEKLFF.

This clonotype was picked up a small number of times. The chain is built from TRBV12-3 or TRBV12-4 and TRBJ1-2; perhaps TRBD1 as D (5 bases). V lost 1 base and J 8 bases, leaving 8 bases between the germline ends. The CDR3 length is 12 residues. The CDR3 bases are TGTGCCAGCAGTTTAGGGGGGTGGGGCTACACCTTC. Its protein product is CASSLGGWGYTF.

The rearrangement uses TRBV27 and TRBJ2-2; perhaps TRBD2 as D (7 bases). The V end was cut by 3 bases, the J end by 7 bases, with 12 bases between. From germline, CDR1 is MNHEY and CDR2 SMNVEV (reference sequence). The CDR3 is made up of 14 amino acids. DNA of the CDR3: TGTGCCAGCAGTTTTCCGGGGGGCATCGGGGAGCTGTTTTTT. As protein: CASSFPGGIGELFF.

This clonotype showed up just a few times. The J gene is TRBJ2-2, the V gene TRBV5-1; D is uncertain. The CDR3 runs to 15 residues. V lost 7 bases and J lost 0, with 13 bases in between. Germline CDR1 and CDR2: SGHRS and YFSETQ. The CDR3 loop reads CASAPDASNTGELFF. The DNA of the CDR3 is TGCGCCAGCGCCCCCGACGCTTCGAACACCGGGGAGCTGTTTTTT.

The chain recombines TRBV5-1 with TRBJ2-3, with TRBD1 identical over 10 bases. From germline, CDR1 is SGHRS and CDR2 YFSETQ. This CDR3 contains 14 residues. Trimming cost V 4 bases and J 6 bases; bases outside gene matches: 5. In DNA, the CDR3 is TGCGCCAGCAGCAGGGACAGGGGATCGGATACGCAGTATTTT. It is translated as CASSRDRGSDTQYF.

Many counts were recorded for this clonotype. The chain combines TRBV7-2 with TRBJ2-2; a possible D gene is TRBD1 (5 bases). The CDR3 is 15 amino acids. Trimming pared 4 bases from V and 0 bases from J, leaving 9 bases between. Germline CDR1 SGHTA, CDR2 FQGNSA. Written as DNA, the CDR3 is TGTGCCAGCAGCTCGGACATCGCGAACACCGGGGAGCTGTTTTTT. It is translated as CASSSDIANTGELFF.

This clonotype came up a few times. CDR3 in DNA: TGCGCCAGCAGCCAAGATGGGGCGGTTAGAGAAAAACTGTTTTTT. Amino acids: CASSQDGAVREKLFF. This chain uses TRBV4-1 with TRBJ1-4; a weak D match, TRBD1 (5 bases). The germline gives CDR1 MGHRA, CDR2 YSYEKL. Deletions cut 0 bases from V and 8 bases from J, with 13 bases between. This CDR3 region has 15 residues.

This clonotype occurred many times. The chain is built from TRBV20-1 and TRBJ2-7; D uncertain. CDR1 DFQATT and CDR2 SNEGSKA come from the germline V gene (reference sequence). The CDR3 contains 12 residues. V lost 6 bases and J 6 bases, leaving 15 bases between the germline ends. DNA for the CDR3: TGCAGTGCAAATTACCGGGCGGTCGAGCAGTACTTC. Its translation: CSANYRAVEQYF.

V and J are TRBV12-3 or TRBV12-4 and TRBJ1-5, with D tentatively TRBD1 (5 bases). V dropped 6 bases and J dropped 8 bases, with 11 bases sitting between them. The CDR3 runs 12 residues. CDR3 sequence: CASRGPVEPQHF. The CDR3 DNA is TGTGCCAGCAGGGGGCCCGTCGAGCCCCAGCATTTT.

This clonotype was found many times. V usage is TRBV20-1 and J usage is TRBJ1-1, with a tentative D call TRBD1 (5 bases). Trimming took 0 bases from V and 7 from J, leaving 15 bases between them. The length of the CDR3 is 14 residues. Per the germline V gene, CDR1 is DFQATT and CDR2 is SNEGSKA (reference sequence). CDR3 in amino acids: CSARDRRGEGEAFF. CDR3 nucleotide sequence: TGCAGTGCTAGAGATCGACGAGGGGAAGGTGAAGCTTTCTTT.

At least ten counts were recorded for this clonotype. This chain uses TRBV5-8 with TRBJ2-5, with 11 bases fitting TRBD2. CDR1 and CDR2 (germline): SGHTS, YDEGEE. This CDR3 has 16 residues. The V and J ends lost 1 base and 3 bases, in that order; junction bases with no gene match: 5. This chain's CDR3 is CASSLFSGGAEETQYF. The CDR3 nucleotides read TGTGCCAGCAGCTTGTTTAGCGGGGGGGCCGAAGAGACCCAGTACTTC. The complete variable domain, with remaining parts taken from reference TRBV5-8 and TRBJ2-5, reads EAGVTQSPTHLIKTRGQQATLRCSPISGHTSVYWYQQALGLGLQFLLWYDEGEERNRGNFPPRFSGRQFPNYSSELNVNALELEDSALYLCASSLFSGGAEETQYFGPGTRLLVL.

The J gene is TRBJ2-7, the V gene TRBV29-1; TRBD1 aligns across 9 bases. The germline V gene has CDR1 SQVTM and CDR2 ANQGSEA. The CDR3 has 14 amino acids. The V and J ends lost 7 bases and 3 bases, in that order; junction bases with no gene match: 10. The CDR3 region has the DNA TGCAGCGCGACCCCGGGACAGGGAGGCTACGAGCAGTACTTC. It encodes CSATPGQGGYEQYF.

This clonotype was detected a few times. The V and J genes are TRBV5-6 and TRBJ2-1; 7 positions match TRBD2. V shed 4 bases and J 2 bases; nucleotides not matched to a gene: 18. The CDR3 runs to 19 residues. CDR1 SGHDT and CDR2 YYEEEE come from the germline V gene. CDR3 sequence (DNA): TGTGCCAGCAGCCTGGAGGGTTCTAGCGGCCTCTTTACCTACAATGAGCAGTTCTTC. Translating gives CASSLEGSSGLFTYNEQFF.

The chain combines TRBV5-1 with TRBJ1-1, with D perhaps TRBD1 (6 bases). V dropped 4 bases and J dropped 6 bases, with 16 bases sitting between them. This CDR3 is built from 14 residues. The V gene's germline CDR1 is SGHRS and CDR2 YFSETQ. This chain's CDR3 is CASSRQDRGAEAFF. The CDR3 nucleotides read TGCGCCAGCAGCCGTCAGGACAGAGGGGCTGAAGCTTTCTTT. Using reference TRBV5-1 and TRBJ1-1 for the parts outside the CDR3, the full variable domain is KAGVTQTPRYLIKTRGQQVTLSCSPISGHRSVSWYQQTPGQGLQFLFEYFSETQRNKGNFPGRFSGRQFSNSRSEMNVSTLELGDSALYLCASSRQDRGAEAFFGQGTRLTVV.

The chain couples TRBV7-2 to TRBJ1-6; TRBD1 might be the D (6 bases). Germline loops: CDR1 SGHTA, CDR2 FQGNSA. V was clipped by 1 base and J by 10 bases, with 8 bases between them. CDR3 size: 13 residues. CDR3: CASSLVGTSPLHF. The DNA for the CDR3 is TGTGCCAGCAGCTTAGTAGGGACATCACCCCTCCACTTT.

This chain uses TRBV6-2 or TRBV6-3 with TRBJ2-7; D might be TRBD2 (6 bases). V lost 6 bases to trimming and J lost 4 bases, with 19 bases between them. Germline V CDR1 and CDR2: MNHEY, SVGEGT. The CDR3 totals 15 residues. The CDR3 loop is CASSRAPSAGYEQYF. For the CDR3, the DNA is TGTGCCAGCAGCCGGGCTCCTAGCGCCGGTTACGAGCAGTACTTC.

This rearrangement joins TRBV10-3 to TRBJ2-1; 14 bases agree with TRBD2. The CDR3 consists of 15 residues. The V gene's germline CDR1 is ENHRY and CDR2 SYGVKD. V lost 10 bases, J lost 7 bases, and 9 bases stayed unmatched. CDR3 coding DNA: TGTGCCACAACGGGACTAGCGGGAGCGGCGAATGAGCAGTTCTTC. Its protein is CATTGLAGAANEQFF.

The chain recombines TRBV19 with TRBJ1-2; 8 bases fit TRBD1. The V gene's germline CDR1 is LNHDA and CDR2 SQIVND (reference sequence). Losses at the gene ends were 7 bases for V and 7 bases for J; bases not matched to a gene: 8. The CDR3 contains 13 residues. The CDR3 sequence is CASKTPDRAGYTF. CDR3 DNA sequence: TGTGCCAGTAAAACCCCGGACAGGGCTGGCTACACCTTC.

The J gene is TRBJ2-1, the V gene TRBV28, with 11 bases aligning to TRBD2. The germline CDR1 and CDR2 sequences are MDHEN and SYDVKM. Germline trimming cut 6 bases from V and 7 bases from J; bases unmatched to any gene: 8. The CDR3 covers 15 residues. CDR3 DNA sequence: TGTGCCAGCAGCCCAACTAGCGGGAGTGGTAATGAGCAGTTCTTC. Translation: CASSPTSGSGNEQFF.

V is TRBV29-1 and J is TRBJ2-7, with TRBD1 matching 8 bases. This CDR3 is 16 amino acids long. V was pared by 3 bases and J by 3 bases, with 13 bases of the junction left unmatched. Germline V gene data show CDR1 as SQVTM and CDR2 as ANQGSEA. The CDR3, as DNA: TGCAGCGTTGAGGGACAGGTCGGTGCGGGGAGCTACGAGCAGTACTTC. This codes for CSVEGQVGAGSYEQYF.

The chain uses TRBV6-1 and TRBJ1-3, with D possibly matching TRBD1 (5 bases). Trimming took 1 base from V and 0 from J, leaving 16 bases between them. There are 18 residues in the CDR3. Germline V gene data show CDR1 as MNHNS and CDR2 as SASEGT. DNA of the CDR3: TGTGCCAGCAGTGAAGTCCCCACAGGCCATCTCTCTGGAAACACCATATATTTT. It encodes CASSEVPTGHLSGNTIYF.

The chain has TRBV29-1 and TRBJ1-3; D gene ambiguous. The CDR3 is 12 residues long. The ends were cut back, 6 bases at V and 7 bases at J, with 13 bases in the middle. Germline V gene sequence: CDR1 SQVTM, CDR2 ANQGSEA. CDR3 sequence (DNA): TGCAGCGTCCTCACAGTAGGGAACACCATATATTTT. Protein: CSVLTVGNTIYF.

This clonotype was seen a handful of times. The CDR3 DNA reads TGCGCCAGCAGCCAACGGACTAGCGGGGGCTACGAGCAGTACTTC. Amino acid sequence: CASSQRTSGGYEQYF. The rearrangement links TRBV4-1 to TRBJ2-7; TRBD2 agrees at 13 bases. The V gene end was trimmed by 2 bases and the J gene end by 3 bases; junction bases not matched to a gene: 1. Germline V lookup: CDR1 MGHRA, CDR2 YSYEKL. This CDR3 has 15 residues.

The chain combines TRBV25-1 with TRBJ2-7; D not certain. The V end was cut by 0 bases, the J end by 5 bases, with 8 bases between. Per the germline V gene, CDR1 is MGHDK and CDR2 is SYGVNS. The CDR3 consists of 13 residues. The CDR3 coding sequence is TGTGCCAGCAGTGAATACAAGGGCCACGAGCAGTACTTC. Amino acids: CASSEYKGHEQYF.

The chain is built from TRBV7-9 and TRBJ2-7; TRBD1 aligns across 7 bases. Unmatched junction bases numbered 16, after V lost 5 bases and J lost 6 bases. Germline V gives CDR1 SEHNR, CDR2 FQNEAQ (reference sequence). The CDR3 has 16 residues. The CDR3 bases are TGTGCCAGCAGCCGTAGGGACAGCTATATCTCGGGCGAGCAGTACTTC. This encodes CASSRRDSYISGEQYF.

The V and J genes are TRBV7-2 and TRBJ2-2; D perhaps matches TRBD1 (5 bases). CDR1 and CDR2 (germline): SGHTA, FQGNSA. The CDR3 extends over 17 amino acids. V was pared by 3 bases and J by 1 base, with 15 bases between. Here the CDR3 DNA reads TGTGCCAGCAGCTTTGACGGTTCAGGGTTGAACACCGGGGAGCTGTTTTTT. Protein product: CASSFDGSGLNTGELFF.

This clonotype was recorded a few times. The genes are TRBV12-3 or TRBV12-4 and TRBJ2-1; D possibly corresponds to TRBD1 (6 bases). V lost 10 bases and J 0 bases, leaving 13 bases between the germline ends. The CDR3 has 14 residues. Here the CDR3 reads CATSGVSSYNEQFF. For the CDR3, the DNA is TGTGCCACCTCAGGGGTTAGCTCCTACAATGAGCAGTTCTTC.